These 31 T cell receptor beta chains originate from one sample sequenced in a study of blood T cell repertoires in COVID-19. Libraries were prepared by immunoSEQ multiplex PCR; TCRdb keeps only in-frame clonotypes and omits some of them. Here the sample spans tens of thousands of clones, approximately 91% being singletons. The specimen was peripheral blood. The receptors shown here come from a man aged 55 to 70 with COVID-19, enrolled during active disease.

This sequence joins TRBV18 and TRBJ1-1; TRBD1 matches 9 bases. CDR3 size: 16 residues. CDR1 is KGHSH, CDR2 LQKENI, per germline. Losses at the gene ends were 4 bases for V and 1 base for J; bases not matched to a gene: 7. The CDR3 loop is CASSLTGGSTNTEAFF. The CDR3 nucleotides read TGTGCCAGCTCACTAACAGGGGGCTCAACGAACACTGAAGCTTTCTTT.

The V and J genes are TRBV2 and TRBJ2-6; tentative D call: TRBD1 (6 bases). CDR1 is SNHLY and CDR2 is FYNNEI in the germline V gene. The CDR3 is 17 amino acids. V lost 5 bases to trimming and J lost 0 bases, with 14 bases between them. Written as DNA, the CDR3 is TGTGCCAGCAGTCCCCGACAGGCGACCTCTGGGGCCAACGTCCTGACTTTC. Its translation: CASSPRQATSGANVLTF.

The chain combines TRBV4-3 with TRBJ2-7, with 7 bases fitting TRBD1. Germline CDR1 LGHNA, CDR2 YSLEER. V lost 0 bases to trimming and J lost 4 bases; unmatched junction nucleotides: 6. There are 15 residues in the CDR3. The CDR3: CASSQDPGQIYEQYF. In nucleotides, the CDR3 is TGCGCCAGCAGCCAAGATCCGGGACAGATATACGAGCAGTACTTC.

The chain combines TRBV15 with TRBJ2-1; D is ambiguous. In germline, CDR1 is LNHNV, CDR2 YYDKDF (reference sequence). The CDR3 consists of 12 residues. Trimming removed 4 bases from V and 4 bases from J, with 5 bases in between. The CDR3 DNA reads as TGTGCCACCAGCAAGACATACAATGAGCAGTTCTTC. Translated, it gives CATSKTYNEQFF.

The rearrangement uses TRBV2 and TRBJ2-5; D is ambiguous. This CDR3 has 14 residues. V was cut by 6 bases and J by 1 base, with 12 bases left in between. The V gene's germline CDR1 is SNHLY and CDR2 FYNNEI. The CDR3 loop is CASSTEVTQETQYF. CDR3 nucleotides: TGTGCCAGCAGCACCGAGGTAACCCAAGAGACCCAGTACTTC. Full variable domain (remainder filled in from reference TRBV2 and TRBJ2-5): EPEVTQTPSHQVTQMGQEVILRCVPISNHLYFYWYRQILGQKVEFLVSFYNNEISEKSEIFDDQFSVERPDGSNFTLKIRSTKLEDSAMYFCASSTEVTQETQYFGPGTRLLVL.

The CDR3 nucleotides are TGTGCCAGCAGGAGCGGCGATGGCTACACCTTC. Translating it yields CASRSGDGYTF. The chain carries TRBV28 and TRBJ1-2; no firm D call. This CDR3 comprises 11 residues. Germline loops: CDR1 MDHEN, CDR2 SYDVKM. V lost 6 bases and J lost 6, with 8 bases in between.

This chain uses TRBV7-3 with TRBJ2-2; 9 bases align to TRBD2. Germline lookup yields CDR1 SGHTA and CDR2 FQGTGA. V was clipped by 5 bases and J by 1 base; unmatched bases: 14. The CDR3 runs 19 residues. CDR3 loop: CASSRTGLADIKNTGELFF. In nucleotides, the CDR3 is TGTGCCAGCAGCCGTACGGGACTAGCAGACATAAAGAACACCGGGGAGCTGTTTTTT.

The rearrangement links TRBV29-1 to TRBJ2-7; maybe TRBD1 (5 bases). The CDR3 is 11 residues long. Germline V gene data show CDR1 as SQVTM and CDR2 as ANQGSEA. The germline V and J ends were trimmed by 1 base and 6 bases, with 7 bases remaining between them. CDR3 DNA: TGCAGCGTTGAAGTGACAGCCGAGCAGTACTTC. Translating it yields CSVEVTAEQYF.

The gene calls are TRBV19 and TRBJ2-5; 8 bases match TRBD1. The germline V gene has CDR1 LNHDA and CDR2 SQIVND (reference sequence). J lost 5 bases, V lost 3 bases, and 11 bases had no gene match. This CDR3 is 16 amino acids long. This CDR3 reads CASSIRIDRGRETQYF. The CDR3 bases are TGTGCCAGTAGTATTCGCATAGACAGGGGACGGGAGACCCAGTACTTC.

This chain links TRBV19 with TRBJ2-2; D not resolved. The V and J ends lost 2 bases and 1 base respectively, with 5 bases between them. CDR1 and CDR2 from the germline V gene are LNHDA and SQIVND (reference sequence). The CDR3 is 14 residues long. The CDR3 DNA is TGTGCCAGTAGTATAAAGCGGAACACCGGGGAGCTGTTTTTT. Its protein is CASSIKRNTGELFF.

The rearrangement joins TRBV28 to TRBJ2-1; D gene ambiguous. CDR3 length equals 12 residues. V lost 3 bases to trimming and J lost 8 bases, with 8 bases between them. Germline V lookup: CDR1 MDHEN, CDR2 SYDVKM. In DNA form, the CDR3 reads TGTGCCAGCAGTTTCAGCGAGGATGAGCAGTTCTTC. This gives the protein CASSFSEDEQFF.

The chain uses TRBV7-9 and TRBJ2-1, with 8 bases fitting TRBD2. Germline CDR1 and CDR2: SEHNR and FQNEAQ (reference sequence). The junction had 4 bases not matched to a gene; V was cut back by 6 bases and J by 0 bases. The CDR3 spans 15 residues. CDR3 loop: CASRTSGDSYNEQFF. CDR3 sequence (DNA): TGTGCCAGCAGAACTAGCGGAGACTCCTACAATGAGCAGTTCTTC. Full variable domain (remainder filled in from reference TRBV7-9 and TRBJ2-1): DTGVSQNPRHKITKRGQNVTFRCDPISEHNRLYWYRQTLGQGPEFLTYFQNEAQLEKSRLLSDRFSAERPKGSFSTLEIQRTEQGDSAMYLCASRTSGDSYNEQFFGPGTRLTVL.

CDR3 DNA: TGTGCCAGCAGCAAAAGGAAGGGACAGGGGGGGACAGATACGCAGTATTTT. Protein product: CASSKRKGQGGTDTQYF. This chain connects TRBV21-1 to TRBJ2-3; the D call TRBD1 from the table was never checked on the DNA. TRBV21-1 is a documented pseudogene. CDR3 length equals 17 residues.

This clone was seen more than once but under ten times. The genes are TRBV5-6 and TRBJ2-7; a weak D match, TRBD1 (6 bases). Trimming shortened V by 1 base and J by 3 bases, and 17 bases separated the two germline ends. The CDR3 spans 16 residues. Germline V CDR1 and CDR2: SGHDT, YYEEEE. DNA for the CDR3: TGTGCCAGCAGCTTGTTTGTGGCACAGGGTGTCTACGAGCAGTACTTC. Translation gives CASSLFVAQGVYEQYF.

J is TRBJ1-5 and V is TRBV19, with 8 bases lining up with TRBD1. The V segment lost 3 bases and the J segment 0 bases; nucleotides outside the gene matches: 7. Germline V gene sequence: CDR1 LNHDA, CDR2 SQIVND (reference sequence). The CDR3 loop spans 17 amino acids. In nucleotides, the CDR3 is TGTGCCAGTAGTATCCTGGACAGGGAATATAGCAATCAGCCCCAGCATTTT. Protein sequence: CASSILDREYSNQPQHF.

The CDR3 here is CASSFGPGITEAFF. CDR3 DNA sequence: TGTGCCAGCAGTTTTGGTCCAGGGATCACTGAAGCTTTCTTT. V is TRBV27 and J is TRBJ1-1; possibly TRBD1 for D (5 bases). The CDR3 has 14 amino acids. The ends were cut back, 3 bases at V and 4 bases at J, with 12 bases in the middle. Germline V CDR1 and CDR2: MNHEY, SMNVEV (reference sequence).

The chain employs TRBV11-3 and TRBJ2-5; 9 nucleotides match TRBD1. Germline CDR1 reads SGHNT; CDR2 reads YENEEA. Trimming at V came to 3 bases and at J to 3 bases, leaving 8 bases not matched to a gene. The CDR3 length is 16 residues. The CDR3 region has the DNA TGTGCCAGCAGCTTTGCGACAGGGGGTATCGAAGAGACCCAGTACTTC. This codes for CASSFATGGIEETQYF.

The chain joins TRBV20-1 to TRBJ2-7, with 7 nucleotides matching TRBD1. Trimming removed 3 bases from V and 2 bases from J; junction bases left unmatched: 4. Germline assignment: CDR1 DFQATT and CDR2 SNEGSKA (reference sequence). The CDR3 length is 13 residues. The CDR3 loop is CSASGRGTYEQYF. As DNA, the CDR3 is TGCAGTGCTAGTGGCAGGGGGACCTACGAGCAGTACTTC.

The rearrangement joins TRBV3-1 (or the pseudogene TRBV3-2) to TRBJ1-3, with D hard to call. The length of the CDR3 is 13 residues. In germline, CDR1 is LGHDT, CDR2 YNNKEL (reference sequence). Deletions cut 1 base from V and 6 bases from J, with 7 bases between. CDR3 sequence: CASSQGHPNTIYF. CDR3 DNA sequence: TGTGCCAGCAGCCAAGGGCACCCAAACACCATATATTTT.

J is TRBJ2-1 and V is TRBV4-3, with D perhaps TRBD2 (5 bases). Per the germline V gene, CDR1 is LGHNA and CDR2 is YSLEER. Between the trimmed V and J ends, which lost 4 bases and 0 bases, there was a span of 10 bases. The CDR3 consists of 15 residues. CDR3 sequence (DNA): TGCGCCAGCAGCCTTAGCGTGAGCTCCTACAATGAGCAGTTCTTC. This codes for CASSLSVSSYNEQFF.

This sequence joins TRBV6-5 and TRBJ1-4; no firm D call. Per germline, CDR1 MNHEY and CDR2 SVGAGI. The V gene lost 2 bases and the J gene lost 0 bases, with 4 bases spanning the gap. This CDR3 has 14 amino acids. CDR3 sequence reads: CASSYSPTNEKLFF. The CDR3 DNA follows: TGTGCCAGCAGTTACAGCCCAACTAATGAAAAACTGTTTTTT.

The rearrangement joins TRBV5-1 to TRBJ1-5; 10 nucleotides match TRBD1. Germline CDR1 is SGHRS and CDR2 is YFSETQ. This CDR3 contains 17 residues. With 0 bases clipped from V and 6 bases from J, the junction kept 9 bases outside the gene matches. CDR3 DNA sequence: TGCGCCAGCAGCTTGGGAGGTAGTGGGACAGGGGTTCAGCCCCAGCATTTT. This sequence encodes CASSLGGSGTGVQPQHF. The whole variable domain, remainder taken from reference TRBV5-1 and TRBJ1-5, is KAGVTQTPRYLIKTRGQQVTLSCSPISGHRSVSWYQQTPGQGLQFLFEYFSETQRNKGNFPGRFSGRQFSNSRSEMNVSTLELGDSALYLCASSLGGSGTGVQPQHFGDGTRLSIL.

This chain uses TRBV6-2 or TRBV6-3 with TRBJ1-2; no reliable D call. The CDR3 loop spans 14 amino acids. CDR1 MNHEY and CDR2 SVGEGT come from the germline V gene. V lost 3 bases and J 6 bases, leaving 14 bases between the germline ends. The CDR3: CASSYTAPRDGYTF. CDR3 bases: TGTGCCAGCAGTTATACGGCCCCCCGGGATGGCTACACCTTC.

The chain is built from TRBV10-3 and TRBJ2-1; TRBD2 aligns across 7 bases. Germline V lookup: CDR1 ENHRY, CDR2 SYGVKD. The V and J ends lost 0 bases and 3 bases, in that order; junction bases with no gene match: 2. The CDR3 length is 15 residues. CDR3: CAISESGDYYNEQFF. DNA of the CDR3: TGTGCCATCAGTGAGTCGGGGGACTACTACAATGAGCAGTTCTTC.

CDR3 residues: CASSLLGASSGANVLTF. CDR3 DNA sequence: TGTGCCAGCAGCCTTCTTGGGGCCAGCTCTGGGGCCAACGTCCTGACTTTC. V usage is TRBV11-2 and J usage is TRBJ2-6, with D possibly matching TRBD1 (5 bases). V was shortened by 5 bases and J by 0 bases, with 14 bases between the two germline ends. This CDR3 is built from 17 residues. CDR1 is SGHAT, CDR2 FQNNGV, per germline.

The chain links TRBV7-9 to TRBJ1-1; 12 nucleotides match TRBD1. Germline loops: CDR1 SEHNR, CDR2 FQNEAQ (reference sequence). V lost 5 bases and J lost 6; bases outside the gene matches: 10. The CDR3 extends over 16 amino acids. The chain's CDR3 is CASSMEGDRGLSEAFF. CDR3 in DNA: TGTGCCAGCAGCATGGAGGGGGACAGGGGGCTCTCTGAAGCTTTCTTT.

The V and J genes are TRBV27 and TRBJ2-2, with TRBD2 matching over 7 bases. The CDR3 is 13 amino acids. Germline values: CDR1 MNHEY, CDR2 SMNVEV (reference sequence). V trimming: 8 bases; J trimming: 0 bases; junction bases outside the gene matches: 0. The CDR3 DNA reads TGTGCCAGCGGACTAGCGAACACCGGGGAGCTGTTTTTT. It encodes CASGLANTGELFF.

The chain is built from TRBV12-3 or TRBV12-4 and TRBJ1-2; maybe TRBD1 (5 bases). Between the trimmed V and J ends, which lost 3 bases and 3 bases, there was a span of 8 bases. This CDR3 region has 13 residues. CDR3 loop: CASSLGDYYGYTF. DNA of the CDR3: TGTGCCAGCAGTTTGGGGGACTACTATGGCTACACCTTC.

The chain has TRBV28 and TRBJ2-1; D is perhaps TRBD1 (5 bases). This CDR3 has 13 residues. Trimming shortened V by 8 bases and J by 6 bases, and 14 bases separated the two germline ends. The V gene's germline CDR1 is MDHEN and CDR2 SYDVKM. CDR3 in DNA: TGTGCCAGCCTCGGAAGGGGCGTCAATGAGCAGTTCTTC. It encodes CASLGRGVNEQFF.

The chain joins TRBV19 to TRBJ1-1; 7 nucleotides match TRBD1. Trimming at V came to 2 bases and at J to 3 bases, leaving 0 bases not matched to a gene. The germline gives CDR1 LNHDA, CDR2 SQIVND (reference sequence). CDR3 length: 13 amino acids. The CDR3 loop reads CASSIQGDTEAFF. The CDR3 nucleotides read TGTGCCAGTAGTATACAGGGGGACACTGAAGCTTTCTTT.

V is TRBV5-1 and J is TRBJ2-7, with 11 bases that match TRBD2. The CDR3 is 19 residues long. The germline V gene encodes CDR1 SGHRS and CDR2 YFSETQ. J lost 1 base, V lost 2 bases, and 14 bases had no gene match. CDR3 sequence: CASSLRLAGGYTNSYEQYF. The CDR3 DNA reads as TGCGCCAGCAGCTTACGGCTAGCGGGAGGATATACGAATTCCTACGAGCAGTACTTC.